This T cell receptor beta chain was retrieved from a study of blood T cell repertoires in COVID-19. Study details: The cDNA or gDNA used as material had been derived from T cells, B-cell-depleted T cells, or PBMCs.

The assay was immunoSEQ multiplex PCR, and TCRdb's table has in-frame clones only and misses some. The repertoire holds around 60,000 clones, 88% seen once, with 3.9% in the top ten. Germline CDR1 and CDR2: MNHEY and SVGAGI. V shed 7 bases and J 3 bases; nucleotides not matched to a gene: 10. The length of the CDR3 is 15 residues. The TCR comes from a human donor in a cohort sampled during active COVID-19. The V gene is TRBV6-5, the J gene TRBJ2-5; 8 bases fit TRBD1. Sequencing was carried out using peripheral blood. The DNA of the CDR3 is TGTGCCAGCACCTTACAAGGACAGGGAAAAGAGACCCAGTACTTC. This gives the protein CASTLQGQGKETQYF.